The 21 T cell receptor beta chains listed next were all sequenced from one sample in a study of shared clonotypes between healthy human individuals. The repertoire was sequenced with immunoSEQ multiplex PCR; TCRdb's copy has only in-frame clones and lacks some. The sample lists about 2.4 million clones; roughly 93% were seen once. Material: naive CD4+ T cells from PBMCs. Subset of the sample: CD45RA+ positively selected. Receptors were obtained from a man between 18 and 29 years old in good health. Some clones in this sample may be carry-over from other donors' samples.

The chain has TRBV9 and TRBJ2-1; 10 nucleotides line up with TRBD2. CDR1 and CDR2 (germline): SGDLS, YYNGEE. Trimming took 2 bases from V and 1 from J; bases not matched to a gene: 9. The CDR3 runs 18 residues. CDR3 loop: CASSVGLGLAASYNEQFF. DNA of the CDR3: TGTGCCAGCAGCGTTGGATTAGGACTAGCGGCTTCCTACAATGAGCAGTTCTTC.

This rearrangement joins TRBV7-3 to TRBJ1-1; D ambiguous. CDR1 and CDR2 from the germline V gene are SGHTA and FQGTGA. The CDR3 covers 14 residues. Trimming pared 2 bases from V and 1 base from J, leaving 8 bases between. Here the CDR3 DNA reads TGTGCCAGCAGCTTAGGGCTTCCGAACACTGAAGCTTTCTTT. It yields the protein CASSLGLPNTEAFF.

The V call is TRBV9, the J call TRBJ2-5, with 9 bases that match TRBD2. CDR1 and CDR2 (germline): SGDLS, YYNGEE. V trimming: 4 bases; J trimming: 4 bases; junction bases outside the gene matches: 14. The CDR3 runs 17 residues. The DNA for the CDR3 is TGTGCCAGCAGCCCCGGGGGGCGGGAGGGTTATCGAGAGACCCAGTACTTC. Protein product: CASSPGGREGYRETQYF.

The CDR3 is CASSPIATGELFF. The CDR3 nucleotides are TGCGCCAGCAGCCCCATAGCTACCGGGGAGCTGTTTTTT. This chain uses TRBV5-1 with TRBJ2-2; D is uncertain. Germline CDR1 SGHRS, CDR2 YFSETQ. The germline V and J ends were trimmed by 4 bases and 5 bases, with 9 bases remaining between them. CDR3 length equals 13 residues.

This clone was observed a single time. The chain is built from TRBV28 and TRBJ1-5, with D perhaps TRBD1 (6 bases). CDR1 MDHEN and CDR2 SYDVKM come from the germline V gene. V was pared by 2 bases and J by 0 bases, with 17 bases between. The CDR3 totals 18 residues. Here the CDR3 DNA reads TGTGCCAGCAGTTTAGATGGACAGAGCCCCTATAGCAATCAGCCCCAGCATTTT. This codes for CASSLDGQSPYSNQPQHF.

In the case of this clone: At the DNA level, this CDR3 is encoded by other sequences in the same sample as well. This CDR3 is CASSVAGTYEQYF. DNA for the CDR3: TGTGCCAGCAGTGTGGCAGGGACCTACGAGCAGTACTTC. The J gene is TRBJ2-5, the V gene TRBV25-1; tentative D call: TRBD1 (5 bases). The J call may be wrong; the DNA end is better matched by TRBJ2-7. This CDR3 spans 13 amino acids. Germline CDR1 is MGHDK and CDR2 is SYGVNS.

This clone came up once. The chain is built from TRBV21-1 and TRBJ1-1; the tabulated D call, TRBD1, remains unverified against the DNA. TRBV21-1 has pseudogene status. This CDR3 comprises 16 residues. This CDR3 is CASPFQAQGGDTEAFF. The CDR3 DNA reads TGTGCCAGTCCCTTCCAAGCACAGGGGGGGGACACTGAAGCTTTCTTT.

The V gene is TRBV29-1, the J gene TRBJ2-3; tentatively, D is TRBD2 (6 bases). Trimming left V 5 bases short and J 4 bases short, with 16 bases between. The length of the CDR3 is 14 residues. Germline CDR1 is SQVTM and CDR2 is ANQGSEA. The CDR3 nucleotides read TGCAGCGTTAGACTAGTGGGAGACCCAGATACGCAGTATTTT. Translation gives CSVRLVGDPDTQYF.

V usage is TRBV2 and J usage is TRBJ1-1, with D possibly matching TRBD1 (5 bases). The germline V and J ends were trimmed by 4 bases and 1 base, with 13 bases remaining between them. The CDR3 contains 15 residues. CDR1 and CDR2 from the germline V gene are SNHLY and FYNNEI. DNA for the CDR3: TGTGCCAGCAGTGCTACGGGACTTCGGAACACTGAAGCTTTCTTT. It encodes CASSATGLRNTEAFF.

As to this clone: Germline is not matched at one junction end, which may reflect a read error. The chain has TRBV2 and TRBJ2-3; either TRBD1 or TRBD2 may fit D (5 bases each). This CDR3 has 14 residues. Germline V gene data show CDR1 as SNHLY and CDR2 as FYNNEI. The CDR3 region is CASSDRGATNTQYF. The CDR3 DNA is TGTGCCAGCAGCGACCGAGGGGCCACAAATACGCAGTATTTT.

This clone is a singleton in its sample. The CDR3 here is CASPDEAGKAFF. The CDR3 DNA is TGTGCCAGCCCCGATGAGGCAGGGAAAGCTTTCTTT. V usage is TRBV28 and J usage is TRBJ1-1, with D perhaps TRBD1 (5 bases). With 8 bases removed from V and 9 bases from J, the gap between germline ends came to 16 bases. The CDR3 extends over 12 amino acids. CDR1 and CDR2 from the germline V gene are MDHEN and SYDVKM.

V is TRBV5-1 and J is TRBJ2-6, with TRBD1 matching over 10 bases. After removal of 2 bases from V and 4 bases from J, the junction contained 3 bases not matched to a gene. In germline, CDR1 is SGHRS, CDR2 YFSETQ. The CDR3 spans 16 residues. The CDR3 spells CASSLDRGPGANVLTF. Here the CDR3 DNA reads TGCGCCAGCAGCTTAGACAGGGGGCCCGGGGCCAACGTCCTGACTTTC.

V gene TRBV5-1 combines with J gene TRBJ2-2; D may be TRBD2 (6 bases). The CDR3 is made up of 16 amino acids. Trimming stripped 4 bases from V and 2 bases from J, with 15 bases between. The germline CDR1 and CDR2 sequences are SGHRS and YFSETQ. The CDR3 spells CASSGRVGGNTGELFF. The CDR3 nucleotides are TGCGCCAGCAGCGGCCGTGTGGGGGGAAACACCGGGGAGCTGTTTTTT.

This rearrangement joins TRBV27 to TRBJ1-2; no reliable D call. Germline V gene data show CDR1 as MNHEY and CDR2 as SMNVEV (reference sequence). The CDR3 contains 13 residues. V was clipped by 1 base and J by 2 bases, with 5 bases between them. The chain's CDR3 is CASSLLRNYGYTF. DNA of the CDR3: TGTGCCAGCAGTTTATTGCGAAACTATGGCTACACCTTC.

This chain uses TRBV7-2 with TRBJ2-7, with 13 bases aligning to TRBD2. Trimming cost V 5 bases and J 6 bases; bases outside gene matches: 4. The germline V gene has CDR1 SGHTA and CDR2 FQGNSA. The CDR3 runs 14 residues. The CDR3 spells CASSRGLAGAEQYF. The CDR3 region has the DNA TGTGCCAGCAGCCGAGGACTAGCGGGAGCCGAGCAGTACTTC. Looking up the rest from reference TRBV7-2 and TRBJ2-7 gives the full variable domain: GAGVSQSPSNKVTEKGKDVELRCDPISGHTALYWYRQSLGQGLEFLIYFQGNSAPDKSGLPSDRFSAERTGGSVSTLTIQRTQQEDSAVYLCASSRGLAGAEQYFGPGTRLTVT.

The CDR3 coding sequence is TGTGCCAGCAGCCCGACAGGGGTGGAGACCCAGTACTTC. As protein: CASSPTGVETQYF. The chain is built from TRBV7-6 and TRBJ2-5, with 8 nucleotides matching TRBD1. Germline V gene lookup returns CDR1 SGHVS and CDR2 FNYEAQ. The CDR3 length is 13 residues. Trimming at V came to 5 bases and at J to 5 bases, leaving 4 bases not matched to a gene.

V is TRBV28 and J is TRBJ1-2, with D perhaps TRBD1 (5 bases). Trimming pared 1 base from V and 3 bases from J, leaving 9 bases between. The germline gives CDR1 MDHEN, CDR2 SYDVKM. CDR3 length: 14 amino acids. The CDR3 nucleotides read TGTGCCAGCAGTTTATTCGGGACCGACTATGGCTACACCTTC. This encodes CASSLFGTDYGYTF.

V gene TRBV4-2 combines with J gene TRBJ2-2, with 10 bases aligning to TRBD2. This CDR3 has 16 residues. J was trimmed by 0 bases and V by 4 bases; bases with no gene match: 2. CDR1 is LGHNA and CDR2 is YNFKEQ in the germline V gene. Here the CDR3 reads CASSPTSGTNTGELFF. The CDR3 nucleotides are TGTGCCAGCAGCCCTACTAGCGGGACGAACACCGGGGAGCTGTTTTTT.

About this clone itself: The sample has other DNA sequences that encode this CDR3 too. This chain uses TRBV2 with TRBJ2-5, with no clear D. The V gene lost 6 bases and the J gene lost 2 bases, with 4 bases spanning the gap. This CDR3 has 11 residues. From germline, CDR1 is SNHLY and CDR2 FYNNEI. The CDR3 here is CASRKQETQYF. CDR3 coding DNA: TGTGCCAGCAGAAAGCAAGAGACCCAGTACTTC. The complete variable domain, with remaining parts taken from reference TRBV2 and TRBJ2-5, reads EPEVTQTPSHQVTQMGQEVILRCVPISNHLYFYWYRQILGQKVEFLVSFYNNEISEKSEIFDDQFSVERPDGSNFTLKIRSTKLEDSAMYFCASRKQETQYFGPGTRLLVL.

This clone was seen only once. This chain joins TRBV28 and TRBJ2-3; 7 nucleotides line up with TRBD1. The ends lost 3 bases at V and 2 bases at J; junction bases unmatched: 14. The CDR3 extends over 18 amino acids. The germline V gene has CDR1 MDHEN and CDR2 SYDVKM. The CDR3 sequence: CASSFRRDREGFTDTQYF. The CDR3 DNA is TGTGCCAGCAGTTTCAGGAGAGACAGGGAAGGATTCACAGATACGCAGTATTTT.

The count of this clone is one. V gene TRBV4-1 combines with J gene TRBJ2-7, with TRBD1 matching 7 bases. This CDR3 spans 18 amino acids. CDR1 and CDR2 from the germline V gene are MGHRA and YSYEKL. V shed 3 bases and J 0 bases; nucleotides not matched to a gene: 14. The CDR3 DNA reads as TGCGCCAGCAGCCAGACCCCCGGGACAGTGAAGAGCTCCTACGAGCAGTACTTC. Its protein product is CASSQTPGTVKSSYEQYF.